A selection of T cell receptor beta chains follows, all from one sample in a study of Ad26.COV2.S vaccination and SARS-CoV-2 variants. The protocol was immunoSEQ multiplex PCR, while the TCRdb copy is restricted to in-frame clones and leaves out a portion. The table records about 260,000 clones, about 83% of them present only once. The material was peripheral blood, obtained in a trial of Ad26.COV2.S vaccine versus placebo. The receptors derive from a person aged 18-65 years who received the Ad26.COV2.S COVID-19 vaccine or a placebo. CDR3s include the opening cysteine and the closing phenylalanine or tryptophan. Each record gives: V gene, D gene, J gene, clone size, CDR3 protein, CDR3 DNA. A D gene is named only where the DNA matches it firmly. Clone size is shown for a subset of rows, as once, few, many or a class of expanded clone.

>TRBV4-3|.|TRBJ2-5|.
CASSQASGETQYF
TGCGCCAGCAGCCAAGCGAGCGGGGAGACCCAGTACTTC
>TRBV5-6|.|TRBJ2-2|.
CASSLAGTRYTGELFF
TGTGCCAGCAGCTTGGCGGGCACGCGCTACACCGGGGAGCTGTTTTTT
>TRBV6-6|.|TRBJ2-1|few
CASRPGDMYNEQFF
TGTGCCAGCAGGCCAGGGGACATGTACAATGAGCAGTTCTTC
>TRBV5-1|TRBD2|TRBJ2-1|few
CASSLGLAGRRLYNEQFF
TGCGCCAGCAGCTTGGGACTAGCGGGCCGACGCCTTTACAATGAGCAGTTCTTC
>TRBV27|TRBD1|TRBJ2-1|.
CASSFRGRGLSYNEQFF
TGTGCCAGCAGTTTTAGGGGCAGGGGGCTCTCCTACAATGAGCAGTTCTTC
>TRBV4-3|.|TRBJ2-3|.
CASSQNGLGTDTQYF
TGCGCCAGCAGCCAAAACGGTTTGGGAACAGATACGCAGTATTTT
>TRBV7-6|TRBD1|TRBJ1-1|.
CASSLAAGGKSTEAFF
TGTGCCAGCAGCTTAGCGGCAGGGGGGAAGAGCACTGAAGCTTTCTTT
>TRBV25-1|.|TRBJ2-3|.
CASNNGPRSTDTQYF
TGTGCCAGCAACAATGGTCCTCGGAGCACAGATACGCAGTATTTT
>TRBV6-5|TRBD2|TRBJ2-7|.
CASSRGLAGSYEQYF
TGTGCCAGCAGCCGCGGACTAGCGGGGTCCTACGAGCAGTACTTC
>TRBV24-1|.|TRBJ2-2|.
CATSDQPTGELFF
TGTGCCACCAGTGATCAGCCCACCGGGGAGCTGTTTTTT